Here is one T cell receptor beta chain with its context. Antigen: not known. V was pared by 4 bases and J by 9 bases, with 13 bases between. Germline V gene lookup returns CDR1 SGHNT and CDR2 YENEEA. The CDR3 runs to 13 residues. The PCR was carried out with 60 Vbeta primers and 13 Jbeta primers. Using immunoSEQ multiplex PCR, the repertoire was profiled, and TCRdb retains in-frame clones only, with some absent. The table records roughly 98,000 clones, over 60% of them present only once. The data belong to a study of cytomegalovirus exposure and HLA in healthy donors. General study points: On later analysis, the bulk of CMV-associated TCR beta chains appeared to be HLA-restricted. Among TCR beta chains, those listed as cytomegalovirus-associated numbered about 160.

Those who donated were healthy bone marrow donors. When sampled, the donors appeared nominally healthy, though they likely had unrecorded immune exposures. This chain connects TRBV11-3 to TRBJ2-1, with a tentative D call TRBD1 (6 bases). The specimen was PBMCs. The clonotype was recovered from a female donor in good health and CMV-seronegative. CDR3 nucleotides: TGTGCCAGCAGCTCGCTACTAGGGGGTGAGCAGTTCTTC. It encodes CASSSLLGGEQFF.